The 9 T cell receptor beta chains listed next were all sequenced from one sample in a study of shared clonotypes between healthy human individuals. Naive CD8 cells comprised CD45RO-negative, CCR7-positively selected cells, excluding terminally differentiated effector memory CD45RA+ cells. The table came from immunoSEQ multiplex PCR; TCRdb's copy has only in-frame clones and leaves some out. The sample has 1.5 million to 2.5 million clones; about 95% are singletons. Sequencing was performed on naive CD8+ T cells sorted from blood. The receptors derive from a man aged 18 to 35 in good health.

This clone is a singleton in its sample. Different DNA sequences within this sample yield the same CDR3. The V gene is TRBV11-2, the J gene TRBJ2-3; D may be TRBD1 or TRBD2 (5 bases each). Deletions cut 1 base from V and 5 bases from J, with 7 bases between. The CDR3 extends over 13 amino acids. In germline, CDR1 is SGHAT, CDR2 FQNNGV. CDR3 in amino acids: CASSLAGGDTQYF. The CDR3 region has the DNA TGTGCCAGCAGCTTAGCTGGGGGAGATACGCAGTATTTT.

This chain uses TRBV7-9 with TRBJ2-7; D gene ambiguous. Between the trimmed V and J ends, which lost 4 bases and 3 bases, there was a span of 10 bases. Germline V gene sequence: CDR1 SEHNR, CDR2 FQNEAQ (reference sequence). The CDR3 runs 13 residues. The CDR3 is CASSSLPDYEQYF. CDR3 bases: TGTGCCAGCAGCTCGCTTCCGGACTACGAGCAGTACTTC.

The chain links TRBV6-5 to TRBJ1-5, with 7 bases fitting TRBD1. The CDR3 covers 15 residues. Germline V CDR1 and CDR2: MNHEY, SVGAGI. V trimming: 4 bases; J trimming: 4 bases; junction bases outside the gene matches: 7. CDR3 sequence reads: CASSFREGANQPQHF. The CDR3 bases are TGTGCCAGCAGTTTCAGAGAGGGGGCAAATCAGCCCCAGCATTTT.

Regarding this clone: Other DNA variants within this sample encode the same CDR3. This rearrangement joins TRBV27 to TRBJ2-7; 8 nucleotides align to TRBD1. V dropped 8 bases and J dropped 3; count of bases not matched to a gene: 9. The germline V gene encodes CDR1 MNHEY and CDR2 SMNVEV (reference sequence). This CDR3 comprises 14 residues. CDR3 sequence (DNA): TGTGCCAGCTCCATGACAGGGGATGGCTACGAGCAGTACTTC. Translating it yields CASSMTGDGYEQYF.

V and J are TRBV28 and TRBJ2-7; D remains ambiguous. CDR3 length equals 14 residues. CDR1 is MDHEN, CDR2 SYDVKM, per germline. V gave up 6 bases and J gave up 6 bases, with 18 bases separating them. The CDR3 coding sequence is TGTGCCAGCAGATTTGACCCTTCGGGCCTCGAGCAGTACTTC. Protein product: CASRFDPSGLEQYF.

The chain is built from TRBV9 and TRBJ2-3; D is undetermined. The CDR3 contains 11 residues. Trimming left V 4 bases short and J 6 bases short, with 6 bases between. The germline V gene encodes CDR1 SGDLS and CDR2 YYNGEE. The CDR3 loop reads CASSQLDTQYF. DNA for the CDR3: TGTGCCAGCAGCCAGTTGGATACGCAGTATTTT.

V is TRBV2 and J is TRBJ2-7; tentative D call: TRBD1 (5 bases). Trimming stripped 3 bases from V and 12 bases from J, with 12 bases between. CDR1 is SNHLY and CDR2 is FYNNEI in the germline V gene. This CDR3 region has 11 residues. CDR3 bases: TGTGCCAGCAGTGAGGGGCCTTTGTGGTACTTC. As protein: CASSEGPLWYF.

This clone was seen once. The V call is TRBV18, the J call TRBJ1-1; the D gene is possibly TRBD1 (5 bases). The CDR3 is 17 amino acids. V shed 0 bases and J shed 0 bases, with 14 bases lying between them. CDR1 is KGHSH and CDR2 is LQKENI in the germline V gene. CDR3: CASSPPHWDGMNTEAFF. DNA for the CDR3: TGTGCCAGCTCACCACCACATTGGGACGGTATGAACACTGAAGCTTTCTTT.

This clone has a single count. This rearrangement joins TRBV25-1 to TRBJ2-7, with D unclear. Germline V gene sequence: CDR1 MGHDK, CDR2 SYGVNS. V lost 6 bases, J lost 3 bases, and 6 bases lay in between. The CDR3 is 11 amino acids. CDR3 protein: CASSINYEQYF. The CDR3 DNA sequence: TGTGCCAGCAGCATTAACTACGAGCAGTACTTC.